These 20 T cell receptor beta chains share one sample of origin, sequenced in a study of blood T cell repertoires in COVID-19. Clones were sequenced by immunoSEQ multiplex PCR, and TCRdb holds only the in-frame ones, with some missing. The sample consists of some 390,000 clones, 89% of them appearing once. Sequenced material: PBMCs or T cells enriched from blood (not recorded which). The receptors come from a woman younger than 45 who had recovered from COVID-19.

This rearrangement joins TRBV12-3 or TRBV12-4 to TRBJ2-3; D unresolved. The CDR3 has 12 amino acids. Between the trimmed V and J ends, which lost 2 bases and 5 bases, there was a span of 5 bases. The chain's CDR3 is CASSLPLDTQYF. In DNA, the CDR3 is TGTGCCAGCAGTTTACCTTTAGATACGCAGTATTTT.

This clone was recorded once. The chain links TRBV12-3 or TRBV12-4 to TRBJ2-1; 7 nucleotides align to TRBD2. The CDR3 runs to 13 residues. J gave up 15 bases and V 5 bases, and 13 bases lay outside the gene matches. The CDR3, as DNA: TGTGCCAGCAGTCCCACCGGCGGGAGAATAGGGTTCTTC. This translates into CASSPTGGRIGFF.

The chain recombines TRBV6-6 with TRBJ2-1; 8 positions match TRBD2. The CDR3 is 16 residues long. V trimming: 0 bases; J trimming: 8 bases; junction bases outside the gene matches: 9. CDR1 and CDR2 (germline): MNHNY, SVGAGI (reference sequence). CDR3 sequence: CASSYSLDGGVHEQFF. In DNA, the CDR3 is TGTGCCAGCAGTTACTCGCTTGACGGGGGGGTACATGAGCAGTTCTTC.

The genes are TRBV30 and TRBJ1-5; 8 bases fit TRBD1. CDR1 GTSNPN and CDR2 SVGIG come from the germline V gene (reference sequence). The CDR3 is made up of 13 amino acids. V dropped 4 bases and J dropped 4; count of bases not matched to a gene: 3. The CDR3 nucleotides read TGTGCCTGGACCGGACAGGGAAATCAGCCCCAGCATTTT. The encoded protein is CAWTGQGNQPQHF.

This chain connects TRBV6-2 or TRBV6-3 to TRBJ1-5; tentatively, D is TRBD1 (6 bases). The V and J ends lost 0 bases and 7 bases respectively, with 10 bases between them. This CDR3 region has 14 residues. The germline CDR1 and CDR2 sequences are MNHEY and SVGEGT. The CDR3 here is CASSYSGGGQPQHF. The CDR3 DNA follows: TGTGCCAGCAGTTACTCGGGGGGGGGCCAGCCCCAGCATTTT.

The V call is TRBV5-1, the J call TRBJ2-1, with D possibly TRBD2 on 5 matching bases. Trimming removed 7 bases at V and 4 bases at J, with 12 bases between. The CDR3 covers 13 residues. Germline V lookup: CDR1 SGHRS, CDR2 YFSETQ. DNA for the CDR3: TGCGCCAGCGGTGGAGGTTCTTACAATGAGCAGTTCTTC. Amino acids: CASGGGSYNEQFF.

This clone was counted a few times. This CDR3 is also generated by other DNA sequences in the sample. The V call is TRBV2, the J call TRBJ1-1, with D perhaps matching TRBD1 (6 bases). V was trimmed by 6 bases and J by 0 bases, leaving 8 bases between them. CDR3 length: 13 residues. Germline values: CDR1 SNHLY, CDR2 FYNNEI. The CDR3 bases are TGTGCCAGCAGCGACAGGCTGAACACTGAAGCTTTCTTT. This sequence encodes CASSDRLNTEAFF. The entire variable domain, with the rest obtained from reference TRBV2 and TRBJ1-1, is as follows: EPEVTQTPSHQVTQMGQEVILRCVPISNHLYFYWYRQILGQKVEFLVSFYNNEISEKSEIFDDQFSVERPDGSNFTLKIRSTKLEDSAMYFCASSDRLNTEAFFGQGTRLTVV.

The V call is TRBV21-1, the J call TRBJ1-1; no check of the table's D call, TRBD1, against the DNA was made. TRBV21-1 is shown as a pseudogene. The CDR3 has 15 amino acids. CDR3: CASLTKGAGNTEAFF. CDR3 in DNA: TGTGCCAGCCTAACGAAGGGGGCCGGGAACACTGAAGCTTTCTTT.

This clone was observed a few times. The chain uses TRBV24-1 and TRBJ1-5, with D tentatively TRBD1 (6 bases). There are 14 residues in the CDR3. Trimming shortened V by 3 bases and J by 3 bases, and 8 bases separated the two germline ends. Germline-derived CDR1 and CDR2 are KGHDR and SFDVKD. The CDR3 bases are TGTGCCACCAGTGATAACAGGGCCAATCAGCCCCAGCATTTT. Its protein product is CATSDNRANQPQHF.

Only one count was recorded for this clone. CDR3 coding DNA: TGTGCCAGCAGCCCCCCCGGACAGCCCGCTAACTATGGCTACACCTTC. Its protein is CASSPPGQPANYGYTF. The chain joins TRBV7-9 to TRBJ1-2, with D possibly TRBD1 on 6 matching bases. The CDR3 has 16 amino acids. V gave up 5 bases and J gave up 0 bases, with 16 bases separating them. Germline V gene lookup returns CDR1 SEHNR and CDR2 FQNEAQ (reference sequence).

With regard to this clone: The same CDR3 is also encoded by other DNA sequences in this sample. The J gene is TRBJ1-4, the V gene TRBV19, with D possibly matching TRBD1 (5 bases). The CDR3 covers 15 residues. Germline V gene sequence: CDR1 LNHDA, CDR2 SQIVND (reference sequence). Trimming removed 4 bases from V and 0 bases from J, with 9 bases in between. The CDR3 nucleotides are TGTGCCAGTAGTAGCCAGGGTGCAACTAATGAAAAACTGTTTTTT. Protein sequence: CASSSQGATNEKLFF.

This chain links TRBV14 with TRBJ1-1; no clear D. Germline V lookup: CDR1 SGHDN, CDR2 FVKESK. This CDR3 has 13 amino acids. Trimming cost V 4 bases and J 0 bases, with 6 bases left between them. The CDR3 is CASSRALNTEAFF. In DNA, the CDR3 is TGTGCCAGCAGCCGGGCTTTGAACACTGAAGCTTTCTTT.

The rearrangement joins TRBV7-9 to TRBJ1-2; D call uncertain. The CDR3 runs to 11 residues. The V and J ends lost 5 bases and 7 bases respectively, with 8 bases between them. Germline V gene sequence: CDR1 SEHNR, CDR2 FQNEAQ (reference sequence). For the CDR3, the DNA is TGTGCCAGCAGCGCGGGCAGTGGCTACACCTTC. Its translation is CASSAGSGYTF.

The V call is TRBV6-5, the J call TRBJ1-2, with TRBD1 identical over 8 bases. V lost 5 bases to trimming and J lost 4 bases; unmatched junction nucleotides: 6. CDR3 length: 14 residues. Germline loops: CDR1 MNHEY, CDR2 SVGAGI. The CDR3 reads CASSPRTGFYGYTF. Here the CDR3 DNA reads TGTGCCAGCAGTCCTAGGACAGGGTTCTATGGCTACACCTTC.

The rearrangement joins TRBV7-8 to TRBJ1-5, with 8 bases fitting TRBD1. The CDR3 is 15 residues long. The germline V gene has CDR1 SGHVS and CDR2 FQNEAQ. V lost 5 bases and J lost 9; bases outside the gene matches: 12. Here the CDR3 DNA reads TGTGCCAGCAGCCCTCCCGGCCAGGGGGCTGGGCCCCAGCATTTT. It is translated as CASSPPGQGAGPQHF.

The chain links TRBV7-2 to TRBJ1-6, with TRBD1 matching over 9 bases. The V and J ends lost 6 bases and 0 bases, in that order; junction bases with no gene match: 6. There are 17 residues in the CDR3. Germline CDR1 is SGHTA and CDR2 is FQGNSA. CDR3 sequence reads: CASRTGTGISYNSPLHF. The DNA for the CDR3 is TGTGCCAGCAGGACCGGGACAGGGATCTCCTATAATTCACCCCTCCACTTT.

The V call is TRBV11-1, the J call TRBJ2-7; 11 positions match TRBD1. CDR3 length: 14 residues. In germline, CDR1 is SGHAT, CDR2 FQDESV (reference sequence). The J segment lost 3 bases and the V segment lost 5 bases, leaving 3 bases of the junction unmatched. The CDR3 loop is CASSPGTGGYEQYF. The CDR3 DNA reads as TGTGCCAGCAGCCCCGGGACAGGGGGCTACGAGCAGTACTTC.

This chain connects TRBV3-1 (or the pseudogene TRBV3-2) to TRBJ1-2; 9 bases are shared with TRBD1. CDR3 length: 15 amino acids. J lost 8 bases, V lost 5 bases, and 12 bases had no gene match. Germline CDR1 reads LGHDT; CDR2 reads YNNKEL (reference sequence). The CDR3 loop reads CASSLQGAQGEGYTF. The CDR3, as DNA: TGTGCCAGCAGCTTACAGGGGGCGCAAGGTGAAGGCTACACCTTC.

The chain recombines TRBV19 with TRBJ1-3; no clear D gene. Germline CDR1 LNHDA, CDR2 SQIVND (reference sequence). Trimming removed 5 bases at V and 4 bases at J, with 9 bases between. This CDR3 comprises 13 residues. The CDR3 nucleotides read TGTGCCAGTAGTCCAACCGGGGGAAACACCATATATTTT. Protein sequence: CASSPTGGNTIYF.

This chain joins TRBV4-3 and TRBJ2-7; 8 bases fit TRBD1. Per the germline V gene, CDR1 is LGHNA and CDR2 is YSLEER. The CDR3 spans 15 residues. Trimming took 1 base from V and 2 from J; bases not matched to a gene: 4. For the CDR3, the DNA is TGCGCCAGCAGCCAAGGGACAGGGAATCCCTACGAGCAGTACTTC. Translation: CASSQGTGNPYEQYF.